This passage covers 7 T cell receptor beta chains from one sample sequenced in a study of cytomegalovirus exposure and HLA in healthy donors. PCR primers comprised 60 Vbeta and 13 Jbeta primers. Here immunoSEQ multiplex PCR was the method, and the copy in TCRdb shows in-frame clones only, minus some. The table includes roughly 130,000 clones, around 66% detected once. The material sequenced was PBMCs. The receptors shown here come from a man younger than 30 in good health and CMV-seronegative.

This clone was seen a handful of times. The chain couples TRBV2 to TRBJ2-1, with a weak D call TRBD1 (6 bases). The germline V and J ends were trimmed by 8 bases and 8 bases, with 13 bases remaining between them. This CDR3 is 12 amino acids long. CDR1 and CDR2 from the germline V gene are SNHLY and FYNNEI. The CDR3 loop is CASVWGRDEQFF. The CDR3 coding sequence is TGTGCCAGCGTGTGGGGGCGCGATGAGCAGTTCTTC.

The chain is built from TRBV9 and TRBJ2-7; TRBD1 is a possible D gene (5 bases). The V end lost 4 bases, the J end lost 5 bases, and 16 bases lay between the germline ends. This CDR3 has 14 residues. Germline CDR1 is SGDLS and CDR2 is YYNGEE. The CDR3 DNA sequence: TGTGCCAGCAGCCCCGATGGGGCCGTAAACGAGCAGTACTTC. Its protein product is CASSPDGAVNEQYF.

This sequence joins TRBV9 and TRBJ1-2; 7 nucleotides match TRBD1. Germline V gene lookup returns CDR1 SGDLS and CDR2 YYNGEE. CDR3 size: 16 residues. V trimming: 3 bases; J trimming: 3 bases; junction bases outside the gene matches: 11. CDR3 loop: CASSGRSSGQYYGYTF. The CDR3 DNA reads TGTGCCAGCAGCGGGAGGTCTTCGGGACAGTACTATGGCTACACCTTC.

This clone was observed a handful of times. The V call is TRBV19, the J call TRBJ1-1, with no clear D. V was pared by 3 bases and J by 1 base, with 9 bases between. CDR3 length: 14 amino acids. Germline values: CDR1 LNHDA, CDR2 SQIVND (reference sequence). CDR3 region: CASSIQAANTEAFF. The DNA for the CDR3 is TGTGCCAGTAGTATTCAGGCCGCGAACACTGAAGCTTTCTTT.

The genes are TRBV27 and TRBJ1-1; D is possibly TRBD1 (6 bases). Germline CDR1 reads MNHEY; CDR2 reads SMNVEV (reference sequence). This CDR3 has 14 residues. The V end lost 4 bases, the J end lost 1 base, and 10 bases lay between the germline ends. The CDR3 DNA sequence: TGTGCCAGCAGTTCACGCAGGGGGAACACTGAAGCTTTCTTT. Its translation: CASSSRRGNTEAFF.

The table lists this clone with a few counts. The CDR3 bases are TGTGCCAGTAGACTCATTTCAGGGGTTCAGCCCCAGCATTTT. Translating gives CASRLISGVQPQHF. The chain carries TRBV19 and TRBJ1-5, with a weak D call TRBD1 (6 bases). Trimming took 6 bases from V and 6 from J, leaving 15 bases between them. Germline V gene data show CDR1 as LNHDA and CDR2 as SQIVND (reference sequence). The CDR3 extends over 14 amino acids.

The genes are TRBV9 and TRBJ2-7; 9 bases are a match to TRBD2. Losses at the gene ends were 6 bases for V and 5 bases for J; bases not matched to a gene: 9. The germline gives CDR1 SGDLS, CDR2 YYNGEE. The CDR3 runs to 14 residues. The CDR3 is CASNLAGALDEQYF. CDR3 coding DNA: TGTGCCAGCAACTTAGCGGGAGCCCTCGACGAGCAGTACTTC.